Sequencing of this TCR beta chain was carried out in a study of blood T cells in healthy people across ages. Study-level points and caveats: CMV infection status of these donors was not known.

A second PCR, run for about 7 to 11 cycles, used a sample-barcoded 5' primer plus a J-beta primer mix. Each CDR3 protein is one row after TCRdb ran MiXCR on the 5' RACE reads. The sample contains around 1,700,000 distinct CDR3 sequences, 28% of which appear only once. CDR1 and CDR2 (germline): ENHRY, SYGVKD. The V gene lost 6 bases and the J gene lost 0 bases, with 5 bases spanning the gap. The CDR3 loop spans 13 amino acids. A few counts support this clonotype. The antigen remains undetermined. Donor samples were obtained from healthy Caucasian individuals from Russia, aged 6 to 90. The chain carries TRBV10-3 and TRBJ2-2; no reliable D call. Sample: blood. The sequence was collected from a woman in her thirties in good health. CDR3 DNA sequence: TGTGCCATCAGAGACCCGAACACCGGGGAGCTGTTTTTT. Translation: CAIRDPNTGELFF.